This T cell receptor (beta chain) was identified in a study of cytotoxic CD8 clonotypes in ibrutinib-treated CLL (dated by TCRdb to about 2021). General notes on the study: The cohort included roughly 15 treatment-naive and ten to twelve relapsed/refractory patients; around 17 were IGHV unmutated. Partial responses were observed in 24 patients and complete responses in 2; after a median follow-up of around 68 months, remission was maintained in approximately 14 patients and progression was observed in around twelve. An average of 255,043 productive templates and roughly 94,000 productive rearrangements was obtained per sample. Response samples were obtained after a median of around 11 months of treatment, with a range of roughly 6 to 36 months. Patients were still on ibrutinib when every remission and progressive disease sample was collected. Cryopreserved peripheral blood mononuclear cells were obtained prior to treatment, at the time of response, and at either disease progression or sustained remission. Longitudinal samples were available for 26 of the 86 trial participants.

About this clone: Its antigen is still unknown. No base qualities exist here, and no much larger clone lies one base off it.

Paper-wide results and their limitations: At baseline, clonality was higher than in age-matched healthy donors and showed a strong correlation with circulating CD8+ T-cell counts. Lymph node repertoires were not examined, and the timing of sampling was not matched between patients in sustained remission and those whose disease progressed. Public clonotypes were rare and either contracted or stayed stable during treatment, and the rise in clonality at ibrutinib response reflected the expansion of private clonotypes. An increase in clonality was observed at ibrutinib response, with clonality remaining stable during sustained remission and falling back toward baseline at progression.

Roughly 1.8 micrograms of genomic DNA were extracted from cryopreserved PBMCs for TCR beta library preparation. Longitudinal blood samples from CLL patients receiving ibrutinib monotherapy were subjected to high-throughput TCR beta sequencing. The patients took part in an open-label, single-center phase 2 trial of ibrutinib monotherapy. V and J are truncated by 6 bases and 6 bases respectively, leaving an intervening sequence of 14 bases. In the germline V gene, CDR1 corresponds to SNHLY and CDR2 to FYNNEI. Spanning cysteine to phenylalanine, the CDR3 consists of 13 amino acids. Only CDR3 DNA is held: 39 bases, read in frame from base 1. Each clonotype received, on average, around 10x coverage in deep resolution sequencing performed on a MiSeq, where the target depth lay between 1 in 1 million and 1 in 200,000 T cells. The immunoSEQ hsTCRB Kit was used to generate TCR beta libraries. On the authors' methods: The data were analyzed with ImmunoSEQ Analyzer and ImmunoSEQ Data Assistant, and V, D and J gene assignments followed IMGT definitions. Clonality, which ranges from 0 to 1, was calculated by subtracting the normalized Shannon entropy of productive rearrangement frequencies from one. Public clonotype analysis was restricted to overrepresented clonotypes comprising at least 0.05% of each patient's repertoire. Approximately 12 repertoires from age-matched healthy donors, obtained from immuneACCESS, served as clonality controls. TCRdb holds this immuneACCESS table with in-frame rearrangements only. Some clones are missing; in checked studies, unresolved V genes explain under half, and the rest has no known cause. From that table come the V and J calls and clone size; the DNA was used to work out D and trimming. The sample table lists approximately 320,000 clones, over 60% of them with a count of one. The ten largest clones represent roughly 6.8% of the sample.

This receptor was taken from a human donor with chronic lymphocytic leukemia. The chain was built from TRBV2 and TRBJ2-5; no D gene can be assigned with confidence. Sequencing used PBMCs, obtained after 36 months of ibrutinib treatment. The CDR3 region reads CASRPNPGQTQYF. DNA sequence: TGTGCCAGCAGGCCTAACCCTGGACAGACCCAGTACTTC.